This T cell receptor beta chain was recorded in a study of T-cell memory formation after mild COVID-19. Study-wide findings and caveats: A balance of CD4 and CD8 characterized clones contracting day 15 to 85, whereas later expanders leaned CD4+. Contracting clones localized mainly to CM and EM when CD4+ and mainly to EMRA when CD8+.

The germline CDR1 and CDR2 sequences are DFQATT and SNEGSKA (reference sequence). Trimming removed 5 bases at V and 1 base at J, with 8 bases between. This CDR3 has 12 amino acids. The table lists this clonotype with a few counts. Its matching antigen is unknown. TCR alpha and TCR beta cDNA libraries carrying sample barcodes and UMIs came from 5'RACE with constant-segment primers. TCRdb analysed the 5' RACE reads with MiXCR anew, one entry per CDR3 protein. The sample includes under 300,000 distinct CDR3 sequences, over 8.5% seen only once; the top ten take 20% to 25%. The TCR sequence derives from a man in his late teens or twenties who had mild COVID-19 (a few samples of this study predate the infection). Cell type and time point are not known. The chain is built from TRBV20-1 and TRBJ1-1, with unresolved D. Sequencing used PBMCs or a T cell subset sorted from them (not recorded which). The CDR3 spells CSADPPNTEAFF. For the CDR3, the DNA is TGCAGTGCTGACCCCCCGAACACTGAAGCTTTCTTT.